These 8 T cell receptor beta chains originate from one sample sequenced in a study of T cell repertoires in cytomegalovirus infection (dated by TCRdb to the late 2010s). In light of the paper, this sample's treatment or condition label describes: in vitro stimulation with specific CMV peptide epitopes to enrich CMV-specific T cells. Their antigens remain unidentified. Data came from an Illumina HiSeq 1500. The public reads were reanalyzed by TCRdb: fastp trimming at Q25, MiXCR alignment, in-frame beta chains only. All rows with the same CDR3 protein become a single entry with the most common DNA and genes. The sample contains around 310,000 distinct CDR3 sequences, about 27% of them found a single time. The ten top clones hold around 20% of the sample. The source was cultured PBMCs, collected from culture after CMV antigen stimulation. The receptors shown here come from a human donor in good health (CMV status not recorded). Some clones in this sample may be carry-over from other donors' samples.

This chain joins TRBV7-2 and TRBJ2-7, with TRBD1 matching 12 bases. The CDR3 totals 15 residues. V gave up 5 bases and J gave up 6 bases; unmatched junction bases: 8. Germline CDR1 and CDR2: SGHTA and FQGNSA. In nucleotides, the CDR3 is TGTGCCAGCAGCCTCACCGGGACAGGGGGCTTCGAGCAGTACTTC. Its translation: CASSLTGTGGFEQYF.

This sequence joins TRBV19 and TRBJ1-1; D gene uncertain. The germline V and J ends were trimmed by 3 bases and 2 bases, with 4 bases remaining between them. CDR1 and CDR2 from the germline V gene are LNHDA and SQIVND (reference sequence). The CDR3 is 12 residues long. This chain's CDR3 is CASSIFNTEAFF. The CDR3 bases are TGTGCCAGTAGTATCTTTAACACTGAAGCTTTCTTT.

Comment on this clonotype: A read error may account for a junction end that differs from germline. The chain combines TRBV7-6 with TRBJ2-2; 7 positions agree with TRBD2. Germline CDR1 and CDR2: SGHVS and FNYEAQ. CDR3 length equals 16 residues. The CDR3 loop reads CASTQVAGDVTGELFF. Written as DNA, the CDR3 is TGTGCTAGCACCCAAGTGGCGGGAGACGTAACAGGGGAGCTGTTTTTT.

The V and J genes are TRBV5-4 and TRBJ1-2; 9 bases map to TRBD1. Germline V gene data show CDR1 as SGHNT and CDR2 as YYREEE (reference sequence). The CDR3 extends over 13 amino acids. The trim removed 3 bases at V and 7 bases at J, leaving 4 bases unmatched. CDR3 in amino acids: CASSWTGESGYTF. The DNA for the CDR3 is TGTGCCAGCAGCTGGACAGGGGAGAGTGGCTACACCTTC.

The chain links TRBV7-2 to TRBJ2-7; no firm D call. The CDR3 spans 13 residues. Trimming stripped 2 bases from V and 7 bases from J, with 12 bases between. Germline V gives CDR1 SGHTA, CDR2 FQGNSA. This chain's CDR3 is CASSLPSLREQYF. CDR3 coding DNA: TGTGCCAGCAGCTTACCTAGTCTCCGGGAGCAGTACTTC.

This clonotype has ten or more counts. The rearrangement links TRBV6-1 to TRBJ1-1, with D perhaps matching TRBD1 (6 bases). Germline CDR1 MNHNS, CDR2 SASEGT. Trimming removed 6 bases at V and 4 bases at J, with 18 bases between. This CDR3 spans 15 amino acids. CDR3 sequence: CASRPPGGGVTEAFF. The CDR3 region has the DNA TGTGCCAGCAGGCCTCCGGGAGGGGGGGTCACTGAAGCTTTCTTT.

This clonotype showed up just a few times. This sequence joins TRBV4-1 and TRBJ2-1, with D perhaps matching TRBD1 (5 bases). The CDR3 runs to 15 residues. V was cut by 4 bases and J by 6 bases, with 16 bases left in between. Germline lookup yields CDR1 MGHRA and CDR2 YSYEKL. The CDR3 sequence: CASSPRVVGRNEQFF. The CDR3, as DNA: TGCGCCAGCAGCCCCAGGGTGGTGGGGCGCAATGAGCAGTTCTTC.

Here the CDR3 DNA reads TGTGCCAGCAGTTTCGGGACTAGCGGATTCTACGAGCAGTACTTC. This gives the protein CASSFGTSGFYEQYF. The rearrangement joins TRBV2 to TRBJ2-7; TRBD2 aligns across 11 bases. The germline V gene encodes CDR1 SNHLY and CDR2 FYNNEI. The CDR3 extends over 15 amino acids. V gave up 5 bases and J gave up 3 bases; unmatched junction bases: 6.